These 26 T cell receptor beta chains share one sample of origin, sequenced in a study of blood T cell repertoires in COVID-19. Assay: immunoSEQ multiplex PCR; the TCRdb copy retains only in-frame clones and omits some. The sample includes some 250,000 clones, 86% of them seen just once. Sample: peripheral blood. The receptors here all came from a man at least 80 years old with acute or convalescent COVID-19.

This chain connects TRBV19 to TRBJ2-1, with 8 bases fitting TRBD2. Germline V gene data show CDR1 as LNHDA and CDR2 as SQIVND (reference sequence). The CDR3 loop spans 15 amino acids. V gave up 5 bases and J gave up 1 base; unmatched junction bases: 4. The CDR3 DNA reads TGTGCCAGTAGTGTTGAGCGGGAGTCCTACAATGAGCAGTTCTTC. Protein: CASSVERESYNEQFF.

The J gene is TRBJ1-1, the V gene TRBV28; no clear D gene. From germline, CDR1 is MDHEN and CDR2 SYDVKM. The CDR3 extends over 11 amino acids. Trimming shortened V by 10 bases and J by 0 bases, and 6 bases separated the two germline ends. The CDR3 coding sequence is TGTGCCACCAAAATGAACACTGAAGCTTTCTTT. It encodes CATKMNTEAFF.

The chain's CDR3 is CASSPNQGEYTEAFF. The CDR3 DNA reads as TGTGCCAGCTCACCGAATCAGGGGGAGTACACTGAAGCTTTCTTT. This chain joins TRBV18 and TRBJ1-1, with 7 bases aligning to TRBD1. V shed 3 bases and J 3 bases; nucleotides not matched to a gene: 7. From germline, CDR1 is KGHSH and CDR2 LQKENI. The CDR3 totals 15 residues.

The chain combines TRBV5-1 with TRBJ1-2; no clear D gene. The CDR3 contains 12 residues. Trimming pared 5 bases from V and 3 bases from J, leaving 8 bases between. The germline CDR1 and CDR2 sequences are SGHRS and YFSETQ. Written as DNA, the CDR3 is TGCGCCAGCAGGGAAACAGACTATGGCTACACCTTC. Encoded protein: CASRETDYGYTF.

This clone occurred once. The V call is TRBV12-3 or TRBV12-4, the J call TRBJ1-5, with D possibly TRBD1 on 5 matching bases. V was cut by 4 bases and J by 6 bases, with 7 bases left in between. The CDR3 is 12 amino acids. CDR3 in DNA: TGTGCCAGCAGTTGGGGGGGTCAGCCCCAGCATTTT. Protein: CASSWGGQPQHF.

This sequence joins TRBV29-1 and TRBJ1-1; no firm D call. CDR1 and CDR2 (germline): SQVTM, ANQGSEA. V was shortened by 5 bases and J by 4 bases, with 8 bases between the two germline ends. The CDR3 runs 11 residues. DNA of the CDR3: TGCAGCGTTACGGGTTTCACTGAAGCTTTCTTT. It codes for CSVTGFTEAFF.

This chain uses TRBV2 with TRBJ2-4, with TRBD2 as a possible D gene (7 bases). V shed 7 bases and J shed 5 bases, with 18 bases lying between them. The CDR3 totals 15 residues. CDR1 is SNHLY, CDR2 FYNNEI, per germline. CDR3 loop: CASTRDTGGQNIQYF. The CDR3 nucleotides are TGTGCCAGCACCCGGGACACGGGGGGCCAAAACATTCAGTACTTC.

This chain connects TRBV10-1 to TRBJ1-2, with 7 bases matching TRBD1. Germline loops: CDR1 WNHNN, CDR2 SYGVQD (reference sequence). V lost 6 bases and J lost 2; bases outside the gene matches: 3. The CDR3 is 13 amino acids. The CDR3 DNA sequence: TGCGCCAGCAGCCTGACAGGGAACTATGGCTACACCTTC. Its translation: CASSLTGNYGYTF.

This chain connects TRBV18 to TRBJ2-1; TRBD1 might be the D (5 bases). The CDR3 runs 15 residues. Trimming shortened V by 3 bases and J by 0 bases, and 9 bases separated the two germline ends. From germline, CDR1 is KGHSH and CDR2 LQKENI. The CDR3 DNA is TGTGCCAGCTCACCTGGGGCCGGCTCCTACAATGAGCAGTTCTTC. Amino acid sequence: CASSPGAGSYNEQFF.

This clone was seen once. The chain recombines TRBV5-8 with TRBJ2-1; 12 bases fit TRBD2. The CDR3 loop spans 15 amino acids. The germline CDR1 and CDR2 sequences are SGHTS and YDEGEE. J gave up 4 bases and V 4 bases, and 3 bases lay outside the gene matches. CDR3 DNA: TGTGCCAGCAGCGAACTAGCGGGAGGATACAATGAGCAGTTCTTC. Translation gives CASSELAGGYNEQFF.

This clone was recorded only once. The chain links TRBV28 to TRBJ2-1; 8 bases are shared with TRBD2. V lost 7 bases, J lost 10 bases, and 12 bases stayed unmatched. The CDR3 contains 14 residues. Germline V gives CDR1 MDHEN, CDR2 SYDVKM. CDR3 region: CASTWTGGQLEQFF. CDR3 bases: TGTGCCAGCACTTGGACGGGGGGGCAGCTCGAGCAGTTCTTC.

The chain employs TRBV4-2 and TRBJ1-1; no reliable D call. There are 13 residues in the CDR3. Germline CDR1 reads LGHNA; CDR2 reads YNFKEQ. The V and J ends lost 5 bases and 0 bases respectively, with 7 bases between them. The CDR3 is CASSGEMNTEAFF. CDR3 nucleotide sequence: TGTGCCAGCAGCGGGGAGATGAACACTGAAGCTTTCTTT.

As to this clone: The junction departs from the called germline gene at one end, perhaps through a read error. V and J are TRBV6-6 and TRBJ1-2, with D perhaps TRBD1 (6 bases). The CDR3 length is 13 residues. The germline CDR1 and CDR2 sequences are MNHNY and SVGAGI (reference sequence). CDR3 bases: TGTGCCAGCAGTTACAGGACAGTTTCTAAGTCCGACTTC. It encodes CASSYRTVSKSDF.

The genes are TRBV9 and TRBJ1-2; 10 bases align to TRBD1. J was trimmed by 4 bases and V by 7 bases; bases with no gene match: 1. The germline CDR1 and CDR2 sequences are SGDLS and YYNGEE. The CDR3 is 12 residues long. The CDR3 sequence is CASGQGGYGYTF. The CDR3 nucleotides are TGTGCCAGCGGACAGGGGGGCTATGGCTACACCTTC.

This clone was detected only once. The CDR3 coding sequence is TGTGCCAGCAGTCCTTTAAGCGGGGGACATACGCAGTATTTT. Its translation: CASSPLSGGHTQYF. J is TRBJ2-3 and V is TRBV6-5; TRBD2 matches 8 bases. The germline CDR1 and CDR2 sequences are MNHEY and SVGAGI. Trimming removed 5 bases from V and 7 bases from J; junction bases left unmatched: 8. This CDR3 region has 14 residues.

Concerning this clone itself: The same CDR3 also results from other DNA sequences found in this sample. V is TRBV11-2 and J is TRBJ1-5; no firm D call. The CDR3 loop spans 13 amino acids. Trimming stripped 0 bases from V and 5 bases from J, with 5 bases between. CDR1 SGHAT and CDR2 FQNNGV come from the germline V gene. CDR3 DNA sequence: TGTGCCAGCAGCTTAGATAGAGATCAGCCCCAGCATTTT. Its protein product is CASSLDRDQPQHF. The entire variable domain, with the rest obtained from reference TRBV11-2 and TRBJ1-5, is as follows: EAGVAQSPRYKIIEKRQSVAFWCNPISGHATLYWYQQILGQGPKLLIQFQNNGVVDDSQLPKDRFSAERLKGVDSTLKIQPAKLEDSAVYLCASSLDRDQPQHFGDGTRLSIL.

The chain carries TRBV6-1 and TRBJ1-1; the D gene is possibly TRBD1 (5 bases). The CDR3 is 13 residues long. Germline V lookup: CDR1 MNHNS, CDR2 SASEGT. Trimming cost V 7 bases and J 5 bases, with 14 bases left between them. CDR3 DNA sequence: TGTGCCAGCAATCCTACCGGGGGGACTGAAGCTTTCTTT. Translation gives CASNPTGGTEAFF.

Comments on this clone: The same CDR3 also results from other DNA sequences found in this sample. J is TRBJ1-1 and V is TRBV18; 8 bases fit TRBD1. From germline, CDR1 is KGHSH and CDR2 LQKENI. CDR3 size: 14 residues. Trimming took 3 bases from V and 1 from J; bases not matched to a gene: 1. CDR3 residues: CASSPGTGNTEAFF. The DNA for the CDR3 is TGTGCCAGCTCACCCGGGACAGGGAACACTGAAGCTTTCTTT.

This chain links TRBV5-1 with TRBJ2-1, with 7 bases fitting TRBD1. This CDR3 contains 15 residues. The V and J ends lost 1 base and 2 bases, in that order; junction bases with no gene match: 3. CDR1 and CDR2 (germline): SGHRS, YFSETQ. The CDR3 is CASSLIQGAYNEQFF. The CDR3 DNA follows: TGCGCCAGCAGCTTGATCCAGGGGGCCTACAATGAGCAGTTCTTC. The full variable domain, with the rest looked up from reference TRBV5-1 and TRBJ2-1, is KAGVTQTPRYLIKTRGQQVTLSCSPISGHRSVSWYQQTPGQGLQFLFEYFSETQRNKGNFPGRFSGRQFSNSRSEMNVSTLELGDSALYLCASSLIQGAYNEQFFGPGTRLTVL.

The chain has TRBV5-6 and TRBJ1-5, with D perhaps matching TRBD1 (5 bases). V was clipped by 3 bases and J by 1 base, with 14 bases between them. The germline V gene encodes CDR1 SGHDT and CDR2 YYEEEE. This CDR3 contains 16 residues. The CDR3 spells CASSSFRGTSNQPQHF. DNA of the CDR3: TGTGCCAGCAGCTCCTTTCGGGGGACCAGCAATCAGCCCCAGCATTTT.

This clone was observed at least ten times. The chain is built from TRBV3-1 (or the pseudogene TRBV3-2) and TRBJ2-7, with D perhaps matching TRBD1 (7 bases). CDR1 and CDR2 (germline): LGHDT, YNNKEL (reference sequence). Trimming pared 0 bases from V and 12 bases from J, leaving 15 bases between. The CDR3 runs to 13 residues. Here the CDR3 DNA reads TGTGCCAGCAGCCAAGAACTCGGGGGACAGCCGTACTTC. This encodes CASSQELGGQPYF.

CDR3 in DNA: TGCGCCAGCAGCTTGGGCGGGTTAGACGCATACAATGAGCAGTTCTTC. This sequence encodes CASSLGGLDAYNEQFF. The V gene is TRBV5-1, the J gene TRBJ2-1; D perhaps matches TRBD2 (5 bases). CDR3 length equals 16 residues. Germline V gene data show CDR1 as SGHRS and CDR2 as YFSETQ. V lost 0 bases to trimming and J lost 4 bases, with 14 bases between them.

The rearrangement links TRBV5-1 to TRBJ2-2, with D possibly TRBD1 on 6 matching bases. V lost 4 bases to trimming and J lost 1 base, with 11 bases between them. CDR3 length: 15 amino acids. Germline V CDR1 and CDR2: SGHRS, YFSETQ. The CDR3 region has the DNA TGCGCCAGCAGCCCATCACAGGGGAACACCGGGGAGCTGTTTTTT. As protein: CASSPSQGNTGELFF.

This chain links TRBV6-2 or TRBV6-3 with TRBJ2-7; TRBD1 is a possible D gene (8 bases). The CDR3 spans 15 residues. The germline V gene has CDR1 MNHEY and CDR2 SVGEGT. Trimming took 6 bases from V and 4 from J, leaving 19 bases between them. Here the CDR3 DNA reads TGTGCCAGCAGCCGTACAGGGGGAGGGACTTACGAGCAGTACTTC. It encodes CASSRTGGGTYEQYF.

The chain joins TRBV19 to TRBJ2-3; D not resolved. The CDR3 is made up of 12 amino acids. Trimming removed 4 bases at V and 3 bases at J, with 5 bases between. Germline lookup yields CDR1 LNHDA and CDR2 SQIVND (reference sequence). DNA of the CDR3: TGTGCCAGTAGTACGAGGACAGATACGCAGTATTTT. Translating gives CASSTRTDTQYF.

On this clone: This CDR3 is also generated by other DNA sequences in the sample. The chain links TRBV28 to TRBJ1-1; 9 bases line up with TRBD1. The CDR3 consists of 13 residues. J was trimmed by 5 bases and V by 6 bases; bases with no gene match: 4. Germline V CDR1 and CDR2: MDHEN, SYDVKM. Written as DNA, the CDR3 is TGTGCCAGCAGCCTACAGGGGGCGACTGAAGCTTTCTTT. It specifies CASSLQGATEAFF.